This T cell receptor (beta chain) was identified during a study of blood T cell repertoires in COVID-19. This clone was seen a handful of times. V gave up 3 bases and J gave up 5 bases; unmatched junction bases: 3. The CDR3 spans 14 residues. Germline V CDR1 and CDR2: MNHEY, SMNVEV (reference sequence). Clones were read by immunoSEQ multiplex PCR, and TCRdb kept only the in-frame ones, dropping some. This table has approximately 150,000 clones, around 84% appearing once. This TCR derives from a woman aged 45 to 65 who had recovered from COVID-19. Sequenced material: PBMCs or T cells enriched from blood (not recorded which). The chain employs TRBV27 and TRBJ2-1; TRBD2 agrees at 8 bases. This CDR3 reads CASSFTSGNNEQFF. In DNA, the CDR3 is TGTGCCAGCAGTTTTACTAGCGGTAACAATGAGCAGTTCTTC.